A selection of T cell receptor beta chains follows, all from one sample in a study of blood T cell repertoires in COVID-19. Sequencing was performed with immunoSEQ multiplex PCR; in TCRdb, only in-frame clones are kept and a portion is missing. Here the sample spans tens of thousands of clones, roughly 90% being singletons. Sequencing was performed on peripheral blood. The source is a man in his forties or fifties with COVID-19, enrolled during active disease. CDR3s include the opening cysteine and the closing phenylalanine or tryptophan. A D gene is named only where the DNA matches it firmly. A clone size is listed for some rows: how often the clone was seen (once, few, many), or a class if it is expanded.

-	TRBJ2-1	TRBV9	-	CASSEIPRGGVLTNEQFF	TGTGCCAGCAGCGAGATCCCTAGAGGGGGGGTCCTAACTAATGAGCAGTTCTTC
-	TRBJ1-5	TRBV27	-	CASSLRDTLNQPQHF	TGTGCCAGCAGTCTCCGGGACACCCTCAATCAGCCCCAGCATTTT
-	TRBJ1-4	TRBV7-9	-	CASSSGLLNEKLFF	TGTGCCAGCAGCTCGGGACTTCTTAATGAAAAACTGTTTTTT
-	TRBJ2-7	TRBV30	-	CAWSRGGSGVKYF	TGTGCCTGGAGTAGGGGGGGTTCGGGAGTAAAGTACTTC
once	TRBJ2-7	TRBV18	TRBD1	CASSPGTGVHEQYF	TGTGCCAGCTCACCAGGGACAGGGGTCCACGAGCAGTACTTC
-	TRBJ1-5	TRBV28	TRBD1	CASSLSLGASGGLYSNQPQHF	TGTGCCAGCAGTTTATCACTGGGGGCGTCAGGGGGTTTGTATAGCAATCAGCCCCAGCATTTT
-	TRBJ1-4	TRBV27	-	CASSQGRGEKLFF	TGTGCCAGCAGCCAGGGGCGAGGCGAAAAACTGTTTTTT
-	TRBJ1-3	TRBV30	-	CAWSVGAGNTIYF	TGTGCCTGGAGTGTAGGGGCTGGAAACACCATATATTTT
-	TRBJ1-6	TRBV7-3	-	CASSSTGVNSPLHF	TGTGCCAGCAGCTCGACAGGCGTTAATTCACCCCTCCACTTT
-	TRBJ2-1	TRBV9	TRBD2	CASSGGTRAYNEQFF	TGTGCCAGCAGCGGCGGGACTAGAGCCTACAATGAGCAGTTCTTC
once	TRBJ1-5	TRBV18	TRBD1	CASSPTLSDRAQHF	TGTGCCAGCTCGCCCACCCTTTCGGACAGGGCCCAGCATTTT
-	TRBJ1-4	TRBV7-9	-	CASSLARGLLGNEKLFF	TGTGCCAGCAGCTTAGCTAGGGGACTCCTCGGTAATGAAAAACTGTTTTTT
-	TRBJ1-3	TRBV14	-	CASSQVKGHHSGNTIYF	TGTGCCAGCAGCCAAGTTAAGGGGCACCACTCTGGAAACACCATATATTTT
-	TRBJ2-7	TRBV2	-	CASSIYEQYF	TGTGCCAGCAGTATATACGAGCAGTACTTC
-	TRBJ1-2	TRBV14	-	CASSQDQVYGYTF	TGTGCCAGCAGCCAAGATCAGGTTTATGGCTACACCTTC
-	TRBJ2-1	TRBV10-3	TRBD2	CAISDMRGGPDEQFF	TGTGCCATCAGTGATATGCGGGGGGGCCCCGATGAGCAGTTCTTC
-	TRBJ1-3	TRBV24-1	-	CATSDLNRVNTIYF	TGTGCCACCAGTGATTTAAACAGGGTAAACACCATATATTTT
-	TRBJ1-2	TRBV4-2	TRBD1	CASSQLQGPIYGYTF	TGTGCCAGCAGCCAGTTACAGGGGCCCATCTATGGCTACACCTTC
-	TRBJ2-6	TRBV2	-	CASSEGRGTNVLTF	TGTGCCAGCAGTGAAGGAAGAGGGACCAACGTCCTGACTTTC
-	TRBJ2-3	TRBV15	-	CATSRYTDTQYF	TGTGCCACCAGCAGATACACAGATACGCAGTATTTT
-	TRBJ1-1	TRBV2	-	CASSQRTEAFF	TGTGCCAGCAGCCAGAGGACTGAAGCTTTCTTT
-	TRBJ1-5	TRBV2	-	CASRGRDQPQHF	TGTGCCAGCAGAGGGAGGGATCAGCCCCAGCATTTT
-	TRBJ1-2	TRBV27	TRBD1	CASSLTGRVFGYGYTF	TGTGCCAGCAGCCTGACAGGGCGGGTATTTGGATATGGCTACACCTTC